A single sample is the source of the 24 T cell receptor beta chains below, sequenced in a study of persistence of HIV-infected CD4 T cells. The immunoSEQ assay was version 4, run in survey mode. The protocol was immunoSEQ multiplex PCR, while the TCRdb copy is restricted to in-frame clones and leaves out a portion. The sample consists of about 28,000 clones, roughly 86% of them appearing once. Stimulation used approximately 9.1 ug/mL lysate from CMV-infected fibroblasts. CD40L/CD69 double-negative CD45RO-high memory CD4+ T cells were collected. Which antigens these TCRs recognize remains unknown. The specimen comprised CD4+ T cells sorted from PBMCs after roughly 18-hour stimulation, sampled from a patient who received antiretroviral therapy. These receptors all stem from an adult man with HIV who was CMV-seropositive.

This chain connects TRBV20-1 to TRBJ2-3; D remains unclear. Trimming pared 5 bases from V and 2 bases from J, leaving 5 bases between. This CDR3 has 11 amino acids. Looked up from germline, CDR1 is DFQATT and CDR2 is SNEGSKA (reference sequence). The CDR3 DNA follows: TGCAGTGCTCAAATCACAGATACGCAGTATTTT. Translating it yields CSAQITDTQYF.

The rearrangement links TRBV4-1 to TRBJ1-2; D gene ambiguous. The CDR3 contains 14 residues. Trimming removed 0 bases at V and 6 bases at J, with 11 bases between. CDR1 MGHRA and CDR2 YSYEKL come from the germline V gene. CDR3 bases: TGCGCCAGCAGCCAAGATAATCGGGTCGATGGCTACACCTTC. This translates into CASSQDNRVDGYTF.

The chain uses TRBV5-1 and TRBJ2-1, with D perhaps matching TRBD1 (5 bases). The CDR3 spans 15 residues. V lost 2 bases, J lost 10 bases, and 19 bases lay in between. CDR1 and CDR2 from the germline V gene are SGHRS and YFSETQ. The CDR3 region is CASSFIVVGVGEQFF. The CDR3, as DNA: TGCGCCAGCAGCTTTATTGTTGTAGGGGTTGGGGAGCAGTTCTTC.

The count of this clone is one. This chain uses TRBV5-1 with TRBJ2-7; no clear D. Per germline, CDR1 SGHRS and CDR2 YFSETQ. The CDR3 contains 11 residues. Trimming stripped 4 bases from V and 3 bases from J, with 5 bases between. DNA for the CDR3: TGCGCCAGCAGCCAGAACTACGAGCAGTACTTC. Amino acids: CASSQNYEQYF.

As for this clone: Distinct nucleotide sequences in the sample also encode this CDR3. As DNA, the CDR3 is TGTGCCAGTAGTATTAGGGACAGGGGACCAGATACGCAGTATTTT. It codes for CASSIRDRGPDTQYF. V usage is TRBV19 and J usage is TRBJ2-3; 10 nucleotides align to TRBD1. The CDR3 length is 15 residues. Trimming at V came to 3 bases and at J to 4 bases, leaving 4 bases not matched to a gene. Germline V gives CDR1 LNHDA, CDR2 SQIVND (reference sequence). The full variable domain, rest sourced from reference TRBV19 and TRBJ2-3, is DGGITQSPKYLFRKEGQNVTLSCEQNLNHDAMYWYRQDPGQGLRLIYYSQIVNDFQKGDIAEGYSVSREKKESFPLTVTSAQKNPTAFYLCASSIRDRGPDTQYFGPGTRLTVL.

This sequence joins TRBV5-1 and TRBJ1-2; D perhaps matches TRBD1 (6 bases). This CDR3 has 15 amino acids. Germline-derived CDR1 and CDR2 are SGHRS and YFSETQ. The V and J ends lost 5 bases and 5 bases respectively, with 19 bases between them. The CDR3 spells CASSPTGGVEYGYTF. The CDR3 DNA sequence: TGCGCCAGCAGTCCTACGGGGGGCGTGGAGTATGGCTACACCTTC.

The sample holds a few counts of this clone. The chain links TRBV3-1 (or the pseudogene TRBV3-2) to TRBJ1-5; D is uncertain. This CDR3 contains 14 residues. The V and J ends lost 4 bases and 3 bases respectively, with 10 bases between them. Per germline, CDR1 LGHDT and CDR2 YNNKEL (reference sequence). The CDR3 is CASSLTGNNQPQHF. The CDR3 coding sequence is TGTGCCAGCAGCCTCACCGGAAACAATCAGCCCCAGCATTTT.

This chain uses TRBV9 with TRBJ2-4; D possibly corresponds to TRBD2 (5 bases). CDR3 length: 15 amino acids. Trimming cost V 2 bases and J 2 bases, with 11 bases left between them. Germline values: CDR1 SGDLS, CDR2 YYNGEE. CDR3 region: CASSVGEVPKNIQYF. The DNA of the CDR3 is TGTGCCAGCAGCGTCGGGGAAGTACCCAAAAACATTCAGTACTTC.

This chain connects TRBV7-8 to TRBJ1-1; D possibly corresponds to TRBD1 (6 bases). The CDR3 contains 13 residues. V lost 1 base, J lost 3 bases, and 6 bases lay in between. CDR1 and CDR2 (germline): SGHVS, FQNEAQ. CDR3 nucleotide sequence: TGTGCCAGCAGCTTAGACAGGGACACTGAAGCTTTCTTT. This gives the protein CASSLDRDTEAFF. Filled out from reference TRBV7-8 and TRBJ1-1, the complete variable domain reads GAGVSQSPRYKVAKRGQDVALRCDPISGHVSLFWYQQALGQGPEFLTYFQNEAQLDKSGLPSDRFFAERPEGSVSTLKIQRTQQEDSAVYLCASSLDRDTEAFFGQGTRLTVV.

V usage is TRBV7-3 and J usage is TRBJ2-3; 8 nucleotides line up with TRBD1. The germline CDR1 and CDR2 sequences are SGHTA and FQGTGA. J lost 5 bases, V lost 5 bases, and 6 bases had no gene match. This CDR3 is 14 amino acids long. Written as DNA, the CDR3 is TGTGCCAGCAGCCCCCGGACAGGGTTAGATACGCAGTATTTT. Its protein product is CASSPRTGLDTQYF.

The chain recombines TRBV18 with TRBJ1-2; no clear D. CDR1 and CDR2 (germline): KGHSH, LQKENI. There are 13 residues in the CDR3. Trimming shortened V by 3 bases and J by 2 bases, and 7 bases separated the two germline ends. CDR3 sequence (DNA): TGTGCCAGCTCACCTACGGGGAACTATGGCTACACCTTC. Translation: CASSPTGNYGYTF.

The chain combines TRBV12-5 with TRBJ2-7; D unclear. Per the germline V gene, CDR1 is LGHNT and CDR2 is FRNRAP. V lost 2 bases, J lost 4 bases, and 3 bases lay in between. The CDR3 is 11 amino acids. The CDR3 loop reads CASGLRYEQYF. The DNA of the CDR3 is TGTGCTAGTGGTTTGCGGTACGAGCAGTACTTC.

This clone has just a few counts. The chain recombines TRBV7-3 with TRBJ1-2; D gene unclear. Trimming stripped 5 bases from V and 0 bases from J, with 7 bases between. Germline V gives CDR1 SGHTA, CDR2 FQGTGA. CDR3 length: 13 residues. The CDR3: CASSPQPNYGYTF. As DNA, the CDR3 is TGTGCCAGCAGCCCCCAACCTAACTATGGCTACACCTTC.

The J gene is TRBJ1-2, the V gene TRBV19; D is possibly TRBD1 (6 bases). Looked up from germline, CDR1 is LNHDA and CDR2 is SQIVND (reference sequence). Deletions cut 3 bases from V and 5 bases from J, with 16 bases between. The CDR3 is made up of 15 amino acids. The chain's CDR3 is CASSILGANAYGYTF. The CDR3 region has the DNA TGTGCCAGTAGTATCTTGGGGGCGAATGCTTATGGCTACACCTTC.

The CDR3 is CASSESSGSLYNEQFF. The CDR3 nucleotides are TGCGCCAGCAGTGAGTCTAGCGGGTCCTTGTACAATGAGCAGTTCTTC. The chain combines TRBV10-1 with TRBJ2-1; 7 positions agree with TRBD2. The J segment lost 4 bases and the V segment lost 0 bases, leaving 6 bases of the junction unmatched. CDR1 and CDR2 from the germline V gene are WNHNN and SYGVQD (reference sequence). This CDR3 spans 16 amino acids.

This sequence joins TRBV18 and TRBJ2-5, with TRBD1 identical over 7 bases. The CDR3 has 17 amino acids. Germline-derived CDR1 and CDR2 are KGHSH and LQKENI. The junction had 8 bases not matched to a gene; V was cut back by 1 base and J by 0 bases. The CDR3 coding sequence is TGTGCCAGCTCACCACGACCCCCGGGACAGTACCAAGAGACCCAGTACTTC. Its protein is CASSPRPPGQYQETQYF. Filled out from reference TRBV18 and TRBJ2-5, the complete variable domain reads NAGVMQNPRHLVRRRGQEARLRCSPMKGHSHVYWYRQLPEEGLKFMVYLQKENIIDESGMPKERFSAEFPKEGPSILRIQQVVRGDSAAYFCASSPRPPGQYQETQYFGPGTRLLVL.

The chain recombines TRBV18 with TRBJ1-1; D is uncertain. CDR1 and CDR2 from the germline V gene are KGHSH and LQKENI. The V end lost 3 bases, the J end lost 8 bases, and 16 bases lay between the germline ends. The CDR3 extends over 14 amino acids. CDR3 sequence: CASSPPVGGREAFF. The CDR3, as DNA: TGTGCCAGCTCACCCCCCGTTGGAGGGCGAGAAGCTTTCTTT.

This clone was seen a handful of times. This chain joins TRBV18 and TRBJ2-7; 8 bases line up with TRBD2. Germline CDR1 and CDR2: KGHSH and LQKENI. The CDR3 consists of 15 residues. The trim removed 4 bases at V and 3 bases at J, leaving 8 bases unmatched. The CDR3 loop reads CASSQTSGSFYEQYF. CDR3 in DNA: TGTGCCAGCTCACAAACTAGCGGCTCGTTCTACGAGCAGTACTTC.

The chain recombines TRBV7-6 with TRBJ1-3, with D unresolved. The CDR3 covers 14 residues. Germline CDR1 is SGHVS and CDR2 is FNYEAQ. V was clipped by 1 base and J by 0 bases, with 4 bases between them. The CDR3 reads CASSLGGSGNTIYF. Here the CDR3 DNA reads TGTGCCAGCAGCTTAGGAGGCTCTGGAAACACCATATATTTT.

CDR3 in amino acids: CASGLGQGDYGYTF. In nucleotides, the CDR3 is TGTGCCAGCGGGCTCGGACAGGGGGACTATGGCTACACCTTC. This chain links TRBV7-2 with TRBJ1-2, with 10 bases that match TRBD1. Per germline, CDR1 SGHTA and CDR2 FQGNSA. This CDR3 region has 14 residues. Unmatched junction bases numbered 6, after V lost 8 bases and J lost 3 bases.

The chain is built from TRBV2 and TRBJ1-4, with TRBD1 matching over 8 bases. V shed 5 bases and J 6 bases; nucleotides not matched to a gene: 5. The CDR3 totals 14 residues. CDR1 and CDR2 from the germline V gene are SNHLY and FYNNEI. The CDR3: CASSSTGEDEKLFF. The DNA of the CDR3 is TGTGCCAGCAGTTCGACAGGGGAAGATGAAAAACTGTTTTTT.

CDR3 sequence reads: CASSDGSRHNEQFF. The CDR3 bases are TGTGCCAGCAGCGATGGATCTCGCCACAATGAGCAGTTCTTC. This sequence joins TRBV6-4 and TRBJ2-1; D gene uncertain. Trimming pared 6 bases from V and 5 bases from J, leaving 14 bases between. The germline V gene has CDR1 MRHNA and CDR2 SNTAGT. This CDR3 has 14 amino acids.

The chain recombines TRBV6-5 with TRBJ1-3; D remains unclear. The CDR3 consists of 13 residues. V lost 4 bases, J lost 4 bases, and 8 bases lay in between. Germline V gene data show CDR1 as MNHEY and CDR2 as SVGAGI. CDR3 DNA: TGTGCCAGCAGTTCTAGAGGGGGAAACACCATATATTTT. Its protein is CASSSRGGNTIYF.

This chain joins TRBV6-1 and TRBJ1-2; D is uncertain. The CDR3 spans 12 residues. Germline assignment: CDR1 MNHNS and CDR2 SASEGT. V shed 2 bases and J shed 8 bases, with 9 bases lying between them. The DNA of the CDR3 is TGTGCCAGCAGTGAAACCCGCAGGGGCTACACCTTC. It encodes CASSETRRGYTF.